The text below deals with one T cell receptor (beta chain). Its antigen is not known. This sample was included in a study of cytomegalovirus exposure and HLA in healthy donors. Study-wide results and caveats: In the approximately 130 validation repertoires, under 95% of cluster scores exceeded 0, per a later analysis. It was reported that the classifier diagnosed cytomegalovirus status with high specificity and sensitivity in both the original and validation cohorts.

Unmatched junction bases numbered 4, after V lost 4 bases and J lost 6 bases. This CDR3 has 13 amino acids. Germline V gives CDR1 PRHDT, CDR2 FYEKMQ (reference sequence). The donors were part of the validation cohort, which consisted of under 150 subjects and was separate from the first cohort of hundreds of subjects. The method was immunoSEQ multiplex PCR; TCRdb's version includes in-frame clones alone and lacks a portion of them. The data show approximately 220,000 clones, with about 90% seen just once and 1.1% held by the top ten. J is TRBJ1-1 and V is TRBV13; 8 bases line up with TRBD1. The sequencing sample was made of PBMCs. This sequence originates from a woman younger than 30 in good health and CMV-seronegative. The CDR3: CASSYDRGPEAFF. As DNA, the CDR3 is TGTGCCAGCAGCTACGACAGGGGACCTGAAGCTTTCTTT.